This T cell receptor beta chain was retrieved from a study of T cell clonality in common variable immunodeficiency. Study results and limitations: TCRbeta clonality was increased in CVID versus healthy controls. Reportedly, TCR beta sequences from common variable immunodeficiency showed fewer deletions and N-nucleotide insertions. Authors noted CVID clonality's cause needs subpopulation repertoire sequencing. Shared TCRbeta clones were fewer between CVID subjects than controls.

Trimming left V 0 bases short and J 0 bases short, with 15 bases between. This CDR3 region has 16 residues. The germline gives CDR1 GTSNPN, CDR2 SVGIG (reference sequence). Sequenced by immunoSEQ multiplex PCR; TCRdb stores in-frame clones only, minus some. There are some 54,000 clones in the sample, none observed a single time. This clone has just a few counts. Antigen unknown. The CDR3 extends 3 residues past the end of the read, so its final part is completed from the germline J gene. The chain couples TRBV30 to TRBJ2-7, with D possibly matching TRBD2 (5 bases). The TCR sequence derives from a person aged 18 to 70 in good health. The specimen sequenced was peripheral blood mononuclear cells. The chain's CDR3 is CAWSVGQAGSSYEQYF. The DNA read from the CDR3 is TGTGCCTGGAGTGTAGGGCAGGCGGGCAGCTCCTACGAG.